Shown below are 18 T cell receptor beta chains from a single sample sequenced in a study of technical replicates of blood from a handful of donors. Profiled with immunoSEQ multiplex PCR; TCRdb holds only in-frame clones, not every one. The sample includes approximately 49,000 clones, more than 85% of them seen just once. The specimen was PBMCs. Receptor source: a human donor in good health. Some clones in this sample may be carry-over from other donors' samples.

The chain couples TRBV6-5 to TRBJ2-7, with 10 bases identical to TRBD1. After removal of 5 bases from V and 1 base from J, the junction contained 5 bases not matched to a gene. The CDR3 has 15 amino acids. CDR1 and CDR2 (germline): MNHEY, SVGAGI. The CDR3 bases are TGTGCCAGCAGTCTCCGGGACAGGGGTTCCTACGAGCAGTACTTC. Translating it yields CASSLRDRGSYEQYF.

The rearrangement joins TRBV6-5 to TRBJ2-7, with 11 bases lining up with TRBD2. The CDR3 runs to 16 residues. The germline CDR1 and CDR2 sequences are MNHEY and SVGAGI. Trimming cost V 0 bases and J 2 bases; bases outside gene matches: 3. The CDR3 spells CASSYSTSGDPYEQYF. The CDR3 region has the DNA TGTGCCAGCAGTTACTCGACTAGCGGGGACCCCTACGAGCAGTACTTC.

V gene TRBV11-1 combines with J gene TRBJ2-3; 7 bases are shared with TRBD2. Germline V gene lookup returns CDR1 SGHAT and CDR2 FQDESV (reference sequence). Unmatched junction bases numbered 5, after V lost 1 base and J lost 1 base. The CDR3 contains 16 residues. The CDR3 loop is CASSLGPSGGTDTQYF. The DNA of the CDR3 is TGTGCCAGCAGCTTAGGTCCTAGCGGTGGCACAGATACGCAGTATTTT.

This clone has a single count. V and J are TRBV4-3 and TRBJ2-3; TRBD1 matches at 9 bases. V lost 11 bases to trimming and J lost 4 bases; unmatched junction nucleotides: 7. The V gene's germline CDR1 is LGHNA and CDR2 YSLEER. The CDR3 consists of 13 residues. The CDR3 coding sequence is TGCGCCTGCTCAGACAGGGGGGCAGATACGCAGTATTTT. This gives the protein CACSDRGADTQYF.

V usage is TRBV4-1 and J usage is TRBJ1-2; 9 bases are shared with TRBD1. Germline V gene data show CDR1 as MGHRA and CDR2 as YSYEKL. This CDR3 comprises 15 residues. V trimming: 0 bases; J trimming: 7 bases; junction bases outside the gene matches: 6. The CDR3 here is CASSQDLGQGLGYTF. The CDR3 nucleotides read TGCGCCAGCAGCCAAGACCTGGGACAGGGTCTTGGCTACACCTTC.

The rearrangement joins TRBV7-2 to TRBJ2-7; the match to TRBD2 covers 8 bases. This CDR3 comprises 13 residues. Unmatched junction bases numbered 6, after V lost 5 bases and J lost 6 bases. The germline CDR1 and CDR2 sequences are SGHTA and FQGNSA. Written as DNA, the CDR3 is TGTGCCAGCAGCACTACTAGCGGCCTCGAGCAGTACTTC. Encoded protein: CASSTTSGLEQYF.

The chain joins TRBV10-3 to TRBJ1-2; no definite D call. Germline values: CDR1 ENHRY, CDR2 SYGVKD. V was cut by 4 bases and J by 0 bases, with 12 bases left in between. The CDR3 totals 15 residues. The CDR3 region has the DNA TGTGCCATCAGTGCGGCACGGGGAGCTAACTATGGCTACACCTTC. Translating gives CAISAARGANYGYTF.

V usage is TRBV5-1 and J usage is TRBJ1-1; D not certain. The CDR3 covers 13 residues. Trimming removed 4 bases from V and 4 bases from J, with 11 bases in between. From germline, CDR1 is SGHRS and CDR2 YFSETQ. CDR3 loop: CASSPVWSTEAFF. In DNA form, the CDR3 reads TGCGCCAGCAGCCCCGTGTGGAGCACTGAAGCTTTCTTT.

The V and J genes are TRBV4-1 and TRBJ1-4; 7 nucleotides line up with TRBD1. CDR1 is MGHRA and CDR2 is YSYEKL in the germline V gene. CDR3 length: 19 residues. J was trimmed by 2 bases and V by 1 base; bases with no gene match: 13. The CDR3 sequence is CASSQGPPPGGSTNEKLFF. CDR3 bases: TGCGCCAGCAGCCAAGGGCCCCCTCCAGGGGGTAGTACTAATGAAAAACTGTTTTTT.

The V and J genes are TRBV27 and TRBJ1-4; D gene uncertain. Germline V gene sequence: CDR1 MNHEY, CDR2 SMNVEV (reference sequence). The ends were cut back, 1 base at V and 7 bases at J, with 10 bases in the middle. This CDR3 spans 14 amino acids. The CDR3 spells CASSLYGEGEKLFF. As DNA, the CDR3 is TGTGCCAGCAGTTTATACGGGGAGGGTGAAAAACTGTTTTTT.

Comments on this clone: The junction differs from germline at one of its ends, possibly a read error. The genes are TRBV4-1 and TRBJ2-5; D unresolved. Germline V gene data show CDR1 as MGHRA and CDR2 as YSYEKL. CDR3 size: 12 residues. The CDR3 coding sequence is TGCGCCAGCAGCCAAGACCAGGAGACCCAGTACTTC. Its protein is CASSQDQETQYF.

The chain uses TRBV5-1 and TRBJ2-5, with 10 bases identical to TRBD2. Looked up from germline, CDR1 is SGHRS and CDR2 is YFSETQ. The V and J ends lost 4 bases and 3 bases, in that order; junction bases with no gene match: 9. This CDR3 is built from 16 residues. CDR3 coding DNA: TGCGCCAGCAGCCCCCTCGGGACTAGCGTCGAAGAGACCCAGTACTTC. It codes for CASSPLGTSVEETQYF. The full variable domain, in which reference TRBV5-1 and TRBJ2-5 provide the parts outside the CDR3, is KAGVTQTPRYLIKTRGQQVTLSCSPISGHRSVSWYQQTPGQGLQFLFEYFSETQRNKGNFPGRFSGRQFSNSRSEMNVSTLELGDSALYLCASSPLGTSVEETQYFGPGTRLLVL.

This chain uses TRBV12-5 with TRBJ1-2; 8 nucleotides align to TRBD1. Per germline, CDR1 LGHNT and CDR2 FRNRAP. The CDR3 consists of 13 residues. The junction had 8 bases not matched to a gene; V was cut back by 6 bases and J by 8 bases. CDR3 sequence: CASGKRTGFGYTF. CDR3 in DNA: TGTGCTAGTGGGAAACGGACAGGGTTCGGCTACACCTTC.

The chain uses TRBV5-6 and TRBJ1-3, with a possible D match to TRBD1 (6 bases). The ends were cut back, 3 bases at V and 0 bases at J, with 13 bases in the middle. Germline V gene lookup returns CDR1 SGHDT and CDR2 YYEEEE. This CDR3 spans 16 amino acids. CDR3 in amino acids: CASSSGTGSSGNTIYF. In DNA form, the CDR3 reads TGTGCCAGCAGCTCTGGAACAGGGAGCTCTGGAAACACCATATATTTT.

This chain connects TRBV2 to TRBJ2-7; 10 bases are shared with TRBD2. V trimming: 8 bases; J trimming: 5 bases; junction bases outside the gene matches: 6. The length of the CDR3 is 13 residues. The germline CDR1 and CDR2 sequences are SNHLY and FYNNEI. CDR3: CASQTSGANEQYF. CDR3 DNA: TGTGCCAGCCAAACTAGCGGGGCCAACGAGCAGTACTTC.

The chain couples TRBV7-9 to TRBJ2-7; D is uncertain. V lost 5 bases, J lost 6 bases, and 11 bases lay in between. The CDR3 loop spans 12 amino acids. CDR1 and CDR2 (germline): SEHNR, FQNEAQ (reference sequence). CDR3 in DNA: TGTGCCAGCAGCAGCCTGACTGGCGAGCAGTACTTC. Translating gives CASSSLTGEQYF.

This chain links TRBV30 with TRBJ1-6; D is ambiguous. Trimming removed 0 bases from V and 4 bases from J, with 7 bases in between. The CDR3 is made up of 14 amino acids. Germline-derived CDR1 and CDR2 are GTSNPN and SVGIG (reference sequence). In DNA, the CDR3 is TGTGCCTGGAGTGTACGGGGTTATAATTCACCCCTCCACTTT. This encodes CAWSVRGYNSPLHF. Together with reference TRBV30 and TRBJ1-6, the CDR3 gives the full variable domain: SQTIHQWPATLVQPVGSPLSLECTVEGTSNPNLYWYRQAAGRGLQLLFYSVGIGQISSEVPQNLSASRPQDRQFILSSKKLLLSDSGFYLCAWSVRGYNSPLHFGNGTRLTVT.

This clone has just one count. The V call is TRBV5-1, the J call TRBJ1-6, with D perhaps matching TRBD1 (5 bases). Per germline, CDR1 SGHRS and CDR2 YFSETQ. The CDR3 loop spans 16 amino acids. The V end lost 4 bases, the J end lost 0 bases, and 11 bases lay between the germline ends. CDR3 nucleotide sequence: TGCGCCAGCAGCACTGACAGTTTCTCCTATAATTCACCCCTCCACTTT. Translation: CASSTDSFSYNSPLHF.